This T cell receptor (beta chain) was found in a study of blood T cell repertoires in COVID-19. Study information: T cells, B-cell-depleted T cells, or PBMCs supplied cDNA or gDNA.

Profiled with immunoSEQ multiplex PCR; TCRdb holds only in-frame clones, not every one. The sample has 360,000 or so clones, approximately 89% seen once. Germline V CDR1 and CDR2: MDHEN, SYDVKM. V dropped 5 bases and J dropped 2 bases, with 13 bases sitting between them. This CDR3 has 15 residues. The sequence came from a woman under 40 who had recovered from COVID-19. V is TRBV28 and J is TRBJ1-3; D is uncertain. Sequencing used PBMCs or T cells enriched from blood (not recorded which). CDR3 nucleotides: TGTGCCAGCAGTCAGTTGGTTCTGGCTGGAAACACCATATATTTT. This encodes CASSQLVLAGNTIYF.